The clone carrying this T cell receptor (beta chain) showed up many times. This entry comes from a study of HIV-infected patients and healthy controls. CDR1 is MDHEN, CDR2 SYDVKM, per germline. Between the trimmed V and J ends, which lost 7 bases and 6 bases, there was a span of 25 bases. The CDR3 length is 18 residues. MiXCR, applied by TCRdb to the 5' RACE reads, yields one record per CDR3 protein. This table holds over 55,000 distinct CDR3 sequences, about 16% found once. The chain joins TRBV28 to TRBJ1-6; D call uncertain. Sequenced material: CD4+ T cells from blood. The receptor was derived from a human donor in good health. The CDR3 bases are TGTGCCAGCAATATTGGTCGGAGGATTTTATCCCCTAATTCACCCCTCCACTTT. This encodes CASNIGRRILSPNSPLHF.